This T cell receptor (beta chain) was found in a study of cytomegalovirus exposure and HLA in healthy donors. Study-wide findings and caveats: It was likely that a cluster of highly shared sequence variants was a sequencing artifact. TCR beta sequences numbering under 20,000 were associated with HLA alleles at 0.05 false discovery rate in a later analysis. Cytomegalovirus status, reportedly, was diagnosed with high specificity and sensitivity by the classifier.

The PCR contained 60 Vbeta and 13 Jbeta primers. The data were produced by immunoSEQ multiplex PCR, yet TCRdb's version contains in-frame clones alone and is incomplete. Here the sample spans about 130,000 clones, 60% to 75% being singletons. The CDR3 spans 14 residues. Germline V CDR1 and CDR2: SGHAT, FQDESV (reference sequence). V was trimmed by 2 bases and J by 4 bases, leaving 11 bases between them. This clone turned up a few times. No antigen is known for it. The chain links TRBV11-1 to TRBJ1-1; TRBD1 is a possible D gene (5 bases). The sequence derives from a human donor in good health. The sample consisted of PBMCs. CDR3 residues: CASSLRGQFTEAFF. In DNA form, the CDR3 reads TGTGCCAGCAGCTTAAGGGGTCAGTTCACTGAAGCTTTCTTT. Looking up the rest from reference TRBV11-1 and TRBJ1-1 gives the full variable domain: EAEVAQSPRYKITEKSQAVAFWCDPISGHATLYWYRQILGQGPELLVQFQDESVVDDSQLPKDRFSAERLKGVDSTLKIQPAELGDSAMYLCASSLRGQFTEAFFGQGTRLTVV.